The 10 T cell receptor beta chains below come from one sample, sequenced in a study of blood T cell repertoires in COVID-19. TCRdb keeps only in-frame clones here, not all; method: immunoSEQ multiplex PCR. The sample shows roughly 150,000 clones, 84% of them seen only once. Sequenced material: peripheral blood. The source is a woman aged 80 or older with COVID-19, enrolled during active disease.

This rearrangement joins TRBV20-1 to TRBJ2-3; a possible D gene is TRBD2 (5 bases). There are 11 residues in the CDR3. The V gene lost 6 bases and the J gene lost 5 bases, with 9 bases spanning the gap. Per germline, CDR1 DFQATT and CDR2 SNEGSKA (reference sequence). The CDR3 nucleotides read TGCAGTGCCGGGAAGGGAGATACGCAGTATTTT. Protein sequence: CSAGKGDTQYF.

This chain links TRBV10-2 with TRBJ2-1; 7 nucleotides match TRBD2. Trimming took 5 bases from V and 2 from J; bases not matched to a gene: 6. The germline CDR1 and CDR2 sequences are WSHSY and SAAADI. This CDR3 is built from 15 residues. DNA of the CDR3: TGCGCCAGCAGTAGGGCGGGAGTTCCCTACAATGAGCAGTTCTTC. Protein: CASSRAGVPYNEQFF.

The gene calls are TRBV21-1 and TRBJ1-6; the table gives TRBD1 as D, unverified against the DNA. TRBV21-1 is a listed pseudogene. The CDR3 sequence is 16 residues long. CDR3: CASSTDRGGYNSPLHF. The DNA of the CDR3 is TGTGCCAGCAGCACCGACAGGGGCGGGTATAATTCACCCCTCCACTTT.

V and J are TRBV19 and TRBJ2-2; 7 bases match TRBD2. Germline CDR1 reads LNHDA; CDR2 reads SQIVND (reference sequence). V shed 4 bases and J 5 bases; nucleotides not matched to a gene: 7. The CDR3 extends over 15 amino acids. The CDR3 DNA reads TGTGCCAGTAGTACACGGCGGGGGTGGACCGGGGAGCTGTTTTTT. Protein product: CASSTRRGWTGELFF.

The DNA of the CDR3 is TGTGCTTCGGCCCGACAGGGGGGGGCCTACGAGCAGTACTTC. Residues: CASARQGGAYEQYF. The V and J genes are TRBV2 and TRBJ2-7; TRBD1 matches 9 bases. The germline V gene has CDR1 SNHLY and CDR2 FYNNEI. The CDR3 extends over 14 amino acids.

V is TRBV12-3 or TRBV12-4 and J is TRBJ2-7; 7 bases map to TRBD1. V lost 6 bases and J lost 3; bases outside the gene matches: 5. The CDR3 is made up of 13 amino acids. The CDR3 loop is CASRGTAYYEQYF. CDR3 bases: TGTGCCAGCAGGGGGACAGCCTACTACGAGCAGTACTTC.

The chain is built from TRBV2 and TRBJ2-1, with 9 positions matching TRBD2. Germline assignment: CDR1 SNHLY and CDR2 FYNNEI. J was trimmed by 4 bases and V by 1 base; bases with no gene match: 2. CDR3 length equals 15 residues. The CDR3 region is CASSEGRGGYNEQFF. CDR3 nucleotide sequence: TGTGCCAGCAGTGAAGGGCGGGGGGGATACAATGAGCAGTTCTTC.

The rearrangement uses TRBV5-4 and TRBJ1-1; D may be TRBD1 (6 bases). The CDR3 runs 14 residues. V lost 2 bases to trimming and J lost 5 bases, with 13 bases between them. The germline CDR1 and CDR2 sequences are SGHNT and YYREEE (reference sequence). The CDR3 region is CASSFGQGRTEAFF. In DNA form, the CDR3 reads TGTGCCAGCAGCTTTGGCCAGGGGAGAACTGAAGCTTTCTTT. The entire variable domain, with the rest obtained from reference TRBV5-4 and TRBJ1-1, is as follows: ETGVTQSPTHLIKTRGQQVTLRCSSQSGHNTVSWYQQALGQGPQFIFQYYREEENGRGNFPPRFSGLQFPNYSSELNVNALELDDSALYLCASSFGQGRTEAFFGQGTRLTVV.

The chain combines TRBV2 with TRBJ1-5, with D tentatively TRBD1 (5 bases). The germline V gene has CDR1 SNHLY and CDR2 FYNNEI. The CDR3 loop spans 13 amino acids. Trimming stripped 6 bases from V and 5 bases from J, with 11 bases between. CDR3 sequence reads: CASSTDSHQPQHF. The CDR3 DNA reads TGTGCCAGCAGCACCGACAGTCATCAGCCCCAGCATTTT.

The chain employs TRBV3-1 (or the pseudogene TRBV3-2) and TRBJ2-1, with D hard to call. The V and J ends lost 5 bases and 7 bases respectively, with 15 bases between them. This CDR3 has 14 amino acids. Germline V gives CDR1 LGHDT, CDR2 YNNKEL (reference sequence). The CDR3, as DNA: TGTGCCAGCAGCTTGCCCGTGAGTTCAAATGAGCAGTTCTTC. Its translation is CASSLPVSSNEQFF.